These 20 T cell receptor beta chains originate from one sample sequenced in a study of Graves' ophthalmopathy and Graves' hyperthyroidism. RNA transcripts served as template for amplifying TCR beta CDR3 sequences. RT-PCR was first run with HTBI primers, then multiplex PCR in a second round. From the multiplex PCR reads, TCRdb called clonotypes with MiXCR, one entry per CDR3 protein. Here the sample spans 600,000 to 950,000 distinct CDR3 sequences, approximately 40% being singletons. Material for sequencing was peripheral blood. The origin of the receptors is an adult man with Graves' ophthalmopathy.

This clonotype was counted only a few times. The chain is built from TRBV19 and TRBJ1-5; D is uncertain. This CDR3 spans 15 amino acids. Germline lookup yields CDR1 LNHDA and CDR2 SQIVND (reference sequence). The V gene lost 5 bases and the J gene lost 4 bases, with 15 bases spanning the gap. The CDR3 DNA sequence: TGTGCCAGTAGTCCCTCCGGCAGGTTGAATCAGCCCCAGCATTTT. It encodes CASSPSGRLNQPQHF.

On this clonotype itself: This CDR3 is missing its conserved last phenylalanine or tryptophan, likely due to a read error. The V gene is TRBV9, the J gene TRBJ1-5; maybe TRBD1 (6 bases). The CDR3 length is 14 residues. Germline loops: CDR1 SGDLS, CDR2 YYNGEE. The germline V and J ends were trimmed by 4 bases and 3 bases, with 11 bases remaining between them. The CDR3 DNA follows: TGTGCCAGCAGCCGAACAGGGAACAATCAGCCCCAGCATGGT. Translation: CASSRTGNNQPQHG.

This clonotype was found a few times. This chain links TRBV12-3 or TRBV12-4 with TRBJ1-6, with 7 bases lining up with TRBD1. V lost 5 bases to trimming and J lost 9 bases; unmatched junction nucleotides: 10. The length of the CDR3 is 15 residues. The chain's CDR3 is CASSGRPGQLSPLHF. The CDR3 nucleotides are TGTGCCAGCAGTGGGCGGCCGGGACAGCTTTCACCCCTCCACTTT.

This rearrangement joins TRBV9 to TRBJ2-2; D ambiguous. Germline V gene sequence: CDR1 SGDLS, CDR2 YYNGEE. The germline V and J ends were trimmed by 5 bases and 7 bases, with 9 bases remaining between them. The length of the CDR3 is 12 residues. Here the CDR3 reads CASSSRFGELFF. CDR3 nucleotide sequence: TGTGCCAGCAGTTCGAGGTTCGGGGAGCTGTTTTTT.

The chain employs TRBV20-1 and TRBJ2-5; 8 nucleotides line up with TRBD2. The CDR3 totals 14 residues. Germline V gives CDR1 DFQATT, CDR2 SNEGSKA (reference sequence). The CDR3 reads CRASSSGIQETQYF. CDR3 DNA: TGCAGGGCCTCGAGTAGCGGGATCCAAGAGACCCAGTACTTC.

The V and J genes are TRBV2 and TRBJ1-2; D is ambiguous. This CDR3 spans 14 amino acids. Per the germline V gene, CDR1 is SNHLY and CDR2 is FYNNEI. V was cut by 6 bases and J by 6 bases, with 17 bases left in between. CDR3 sequence (DNA): TGTGCCAGCAGGGTCTCCGGGCTGGAGGATGGCTACACCTTC. It encodes CASRVSGLEDGYTF.

The sample holds many counts of this clonotype. The CDR3 here is CASSTGQTYNSPLHF. The CDR3 DNA sequence: TGTGCCAGCAGTACGGGACAAACCTATAATTCACCCCTCCACTTT. The V and J genes are TRBV2 and TRBJ1-6; D is perhaps TRBD1 (6 bases). This CDR3 spans 15 amino acids. Trimming left V 5 bases short and J 2 bases short, with 10 bases between. In germline, CDR1 is SNHLY, CDR2 FYNNEI.

V is TRBV2 and J is TRBJ1-4, with 7 bases aligning to TRBD1. The CDR3 runs 14 residues. J lost 7 bases, V lost 6 bases, and 8 bases had no gene match. The germline CDR1 and CDR2 sequences are SNHLY and FYNNEI. CDR3 amino acids: CASSEGQMAEKLFF. CDR3 nucleotide sequence: TGTGCCAGCAGCGAGGGACAGATGGCTGAAAAACTGTTTTTT. Filled out from reference TRBV2 and TRBJ1-4, the complete variable domain reads EPEVTQTPSHQVTQMGQEVILRCVPISNHLYFYWYRQILGQKVEFLVSFYNNEISEKSEIFDDQFSVERPDGSNFTLKIRSTKLEDSAMYFCASSEGQMAEKLFFGSGTQLSVL.

This clonotype was observed at least ten times. This chain connects TRBV10-3 to TRBJ1-2; possibly TRBD1 for D (6 bases). V lost 0 bases and J 4 bases, leaving 12 bases between the germline ends. Germline V lookup: CDR1 ENHRY, CDR2 SYGVKD. This CDR3 contains 15 residues. CDR3 DNA sequence: TGTGCCATCAGTGAGTCAGGGGGTCTGATCTATGGCTACACCTTC. Protein sequence: CAISESGGLIYGYTF.

Comments on this clonotype: Given a much more abundant clone one base away, this may be a read error. V and J are TRBV2 and TRBJ1-5; D not certain. The CDR3 spans 15 residues. Per germline, CDR1 SNHLY and CDR2 FYNNEI. V was trimmed by 2 bases and J by 7 bases, leaving 15 bases between them. DNA of the CDR3: TGTGCCAGCAGTGAACTTACAAAGGGCGGCCAGCCCCAGCATTTT. Encoded protein: CASSELTKGGQPQHF.

This clonotype was detected a few times. The CDR3 DNA sequence: TGCGCCAGCAGGATCGACCCTGGGACTGGAAACACCATATATTTT. Its translation: CASRIDPGTGNTIYF. The chain is built from TRBV10-2 and TRBJ1-3; D is unclear. Trimming stripped 6 bases from V and 2 bases from J, with 14 bases between. This CDR3 contains 15 residues. Germline CDR1 reads WSHSY; CDR2 reads SAAADI.

This clonotype was observed many times. This chain uses TRBV9 with TRBJ1-6, with D maybe TRBD1 (5 bases). V lost 0 bases, J lost 9 bases, and 7 bases lay in between. Germline loops: CDR1 SGDLS, CDR2 YYNGEE. The CDR3 covers 13 residues. CDR3 nucleotide sequence: TGTGCCAGCAGCGTAGCAGGGCCTTCACCCCTCCACTTT. It is translated as CASSVAGPSPLHF.

This clonotype was counted a few times. The chain couples TRBV7-9 to TRBJ2-5, with TRBD1 identical over 11 bases. V dropped 5 bases and J dropped 5; count of bases not matched to a gene: 10. The CDR3 totals 16 residues. Per the germline V gene, CDR1 is SEHNR and CDR2 is FQNEAQ (reference sequence). Here the CDR3 reads CASSPRTGGVGETQYF. The CDR3, as DNA: TGTGCCAGCAGCCCCCGGACAGGGGGCGTTGGGGAGACCCAGTACTTC.

There are a few counts of this clonotype. This chain joins TRBV20-1 and TRBJ2-5; weak D call: TRBD2 (7 bases). CDR3 length: 14 residues. V lost 0 bases to trimming and J lost 4 bases, with 12 bases between them. In germline, CDR1 is DFQATT, CDR2 SNEGSKA (reference sequence). CDR3 loop: CSARDGGPGETQYF. CDR3 nucleotide sequence: TGCAGTGCTAGAGACGGGGGGCCGGGAGAGACCCAGTACTTC.

There are a few counts of this clonotype. One junction end does not reproduce the germline sequence, and a read error may be involved. The gene calls are TRBV24-1 and TRBJ1-5, with 8 bases that match TRBD1. This CDR3 region has 15 residues. In germline, CDR1 is KGHDR, CDR2 SFDVKD. CDR3 nucleotide sequence: TGTGCCAGCAGTTACGCCAGGGGGCAGAGTCAGCCCCAGCATTTT. Its protein is CASSYARGQSQPQHF.

The CDR3 DNA follows: TGCGCCAGCAGCCAAGATGTCATCGGACGGAGTCAGCCCCAGCATTTT. As protein: CASSQDVIGRSQPQHF. The chain joins TRBV4-3 to TRBJ1-5; D is uncertain. Germline V gives CDR1 LGHNA, CDR2 YSLEER. The CDR3 extends over 16 amino acids. The V end lost 0 bases, the J end lost 6 bases, and 15 bases lay between the germline ends.

This clonotype was found once. Possible read error: a much larger clone is one base away. CDR3 amino acids: CASKRDTACEQYF. The CDR3 DNA reads as TGTGCCAGCAAACGGGACACCGCCTGCGAGCAGTACTTC. This chain joins TRBV2 and TRBJ2-7, with D tentatively TRBD1 (6 bases). Trimming stripped 7 bases from V and 6 bases from J, with 16 bases between. Germline values: CDR1 SNHLY, CDR2 FYNNEI. The CDR3 is 13 residues long.

With respect to this clonotype: Being one base from a much bigger clone, this may be a read error. In this CDR3 the conserved last residue, phenylalanine or tryptophan, is missing, so a read error is likely. This chain joins TRBV2 and TRBJ1-1; D gene ambiguous. This CDR3 is 15 amino acids long. Looked up from germline, CDR1 is SNHLY and CDR2 is FYNNEI. V lost 4 bases and J 5 bases, leaving 17 bases between the germline ends. CDR3: CASSGVRVRKTEAFL. CDR3 DNA: TGTGCCAGCAGTGGGGTAAGGGTGAGGAAGACTGAAGCTTTCCTT.

This clonotype was detected once. A clone one base away is much larger, so this may be a read error. The genes are TRBV20-1 and TRBJ2-5, with D tentatively TRBD1 or TRBD2 (5 bases each). This CDR3 spans 13 amino acids. The ends were cut back, 1 base at V and 4 bases at J, with 10 bases in the middle. Germline CDR1 and CDR2: DFQATT and SNEGSKA (reference sequence). The chain's CDR3 is CSARGGVGETQYF. The CDR3 DNA reads as TGCAGTGCTAGAGGAGGGGTTGGAGAGACCCAGTACTTC.

This clonotype was recorded only once. This chain uses TRBV10-3 with TRBJ1-1, with 8 bases lining up with TRBD1. Germline assignment: CDR1 ENHRY and CDR2 SYGVKD. This CDR3 has 13 residues. V was clipped by 4 bases and J by 11 bases; unmatched bases: 9. This CDR3 reads CAISGGTGSVAFF. DNA for the CDR3: TGTGCCATCAGTGGAGGGACAGGCTCTGTGGCTTTCTTT.